This T cell receptor beta chain was obtained from a study of blood T cell repertoires in COVID-19. Study summary: T cells, B-cell-depleted T cells, or PBMCs supplied cDNA or gDNA.

Trimming cost V 2 bases and J 4 bases, with 14 bases left between them. CDR3 length equals 15 residues. CDR1 and CDR2 from the germline V gene are LNHDA and SQIVND (reference sequence). Study processing details: Quantification of nucleated cells was approximated via reference gene primer amplification. Some clones are missing from TCRdb's copy, which holds only in-frame ones; the method was immunoSEQ multiplex PCR. That table gives V, J and clone size, and the DNA gave D and trimming. Of 120,000 to 150,000 clones in the sample, around 80% are singletons; the top ten hold approximately 14%. The chain joins TRBV19 to TRBJ1-2, with a weak D call TRBD1 (6 bases). The sequenced material came from peripheral blood. The TCR comes from a human donor with acute or convalescent COVID-19. The donor label of this sample is uncertain. The CDR3 sequence is CASSILPGVGYGYTF. The CDR3 DNA follows: TGTGCCAGTAGTATACTCCCAGGGGTTGGCTATGGCTACACCTTC.